The rows below give T cell receptor beta chains drawn from one sample of a study of cytotoxic CD8 clonotypes in ibrutinib-treated CLL. Sequenced by immunoSEQ multiplex PCR; TCRdb stores in-frame clones only, minus some. The top ten hold about 5.9% of the sample, which has fewer than 400,000 clones, 67% seen once. This material consisted of PBMCs, taken after 36 months of ibrutinib treatment. All receptors derive from a human donor with chronic lymphocytic leukemia. Each CDR3 is given with its conserved first and last residue. Fields, in order: J gene, D gene, V gene, CDR3 protein. D genes are given only for firm matches.

TRBJ2-3	TRBD1	TRBV5-4	CASSPRDRGSTDTQYF
TRBJ2-7	.	TRBV10-1	CASSRGSVYEQYF
TRBJ2-7	.	TRBV6-4	CASSDPPTTPPDPYEQYF
TRBJ1-6	TRBD1	TRBV6-6	CASKYTDRGNSPLHF
TRBJ1-1	.	TRBV7-9	CASTPGGGQRTAFF
TRBJ2-7	TRBD1	TRBV7-9	CASSLGQDEQYF
TRBJ1-6	.	TRBV19	CASSNQRGTNYNSPLHF
TRBJ2-1	.	TRBV19	CASSIETGRNEQFF
TRBJ2-4	.	TRBV27	CASSPLPVAKNIQYF
TRBJ2-7	TRBD1	TRBV18	CASSPSRDRDGEQYF
TRBJ2-1	TRBD2	TRBV11-2	CASSLEGGPPRRIF
TRBJ1-3	.	TRBV5-1	CASSTGLGGNTIYF
TRBJ2-3	TRBD2	TRBV5-1	CASSLVSGGNTDTQYF
TRBJ2-3	.	TRBV7-6	CASSLGGAGTDTQYF
TRBJ2-7	.	TRBV5-1	CASSLQNYEQYF
TRBJ2-3	.	TRBV7-2	CASSLAGGAGPDTQYF
TRBJ2-3	.	TRBV7-6	CASSFPGVTDTQYF
TRBJ1-1	TRBD1	TRBV15	CATSTRQGRTEAFF
TRBJ2-1	.	TRBV19	CASRPRGPEGNEQFF
TRBJ1-2	.	TRBV4-1	CASSQEWGLSNYGYTF
TRBJ1-4	.	TRBV25-1	CASKDWGEGLDNEKLFF
TRBJ1-1	.	TRBV5-1	CASSLDLQGRGTEAFF
TRBJ2-7	.	TRBV7-9	CASGIGSYEQYF
TRBJ2-5	.	TRBV5-1	CASCSLRPDQETQYF
TRBJ1-4	TRBD1	TRBV2	CASRPIDRADEKLFF
TRBJ2-5	TRBD2	TRBV6-6	CASSPMGGEETQYF
TRBJ2-7	TRBD2	TRBV7-2	CASSLGAGASYEQYF
TRBJ2-5	TRBD1	TRBV7-8	CASSLVGTGPETQYF
TRBJ2-7	.	TRBV28	CASIPWGTYEQYF
TRBJ2-1	TRBD2	TRBV5-4	CASSGTSGGAVIDNEQFF
TRBJ2-7	.	TRBV7-3	CASSPDRTYEQYF
TRBJ2-2	.	TRBV9	CASSPGTRVNTGELFF
TRBJ2-7	.	TRBV12-1	CASSLTGTAYEQYF
TRBJ2-7	TRBD1	TRBV27	CASSSRQGAEQYF
TRBJ1-2	.	TRBV5-4	CASSVRVTMGIYGYTF
TRBJ2-1	.	TRBV7-9	CASSPGTYYNEQFF
TRBJ2-7	TRBD1	TRBV2	CAGRWDRYEQYF
TRBJ2-3	.	TRBV27	CASSLKRDTDTQYF
TRBJ2-1	.	TRBV14	CASSLNGEQFF
TRBJ2-3	.	TRBV18	CASSPFSGSTDTQYF
TRBJ1-1	.	TRBV6-1	CASSPQQGSGAFF
TRBJ1-6	.	TRBV6-7	CASSRFDCSGGAPLHF
TRBJ2-1	TRBD1	TRBV27	CASSFWTGNSYNEQFF
TRBJ2-7	TRBD1	TRBV5-1	CASSRTGGLYEQYF
TRBJ1-3	TRBD1	TRBV27	CASSLTGFSGNTIYF
TRBJ2-4	TRBD2	TRBV4-2	CASSQDKAGGLGIQYF